This TCR beta chain derives from a study of cytomegalovirus exposure and HLA in healthy donors. Looking at the study overall: In an earlier analysis, around 100 million unique TCR beta sequences were found from about 180 million T cells. Study-level points and caveats: DRB1 showed the most TCR associations and HLA-C the fewest in a later analysis, as rates varied by HLA locus.

Use of 60 Vbeta and 13 Jbeta primers characterized the PCR. Produced via immunoSEQ multiplex PCR; TCRdb's table is partial and in-frame only. Altogether approximately 200,000 clones are present, around 81% being singletons, with the ten largest covering about 1.9%. Notes on this clone: Its antigen is still unknown.

CDR1 is SNHLY, CDR2 FYNNEI, per germline. The CDR3 contains 11 residues. Trimming took 4 bases from V and 5 from J, leaving 5 bases between them. The chain joins TRBV2 to TRBJ1-1; D remains unclear. Sequenced input: PBMCs. This clonotype was sampled from a man aged 25-40 years in good health and CMV-seronegative. CDR3 loop: CASSGQTEAFF. The DNA for the CDR3 is TGTGCCAGCAGTGGACAAACTGAAGCTTTCTTT. Variable domain in full (rest from reference TRBV2 and TRBJ1-1): EPEVTQTPSHQVTQMGQEVILRCVPISNHLYFYWYRQILGQKVEFLVSFYNNEISEKSEIFDDQFSVERPDGSNFTLKIRSTKLEDSAMYFCASSGQTEAFFGQGTRLTVV.